Listed below are T cell receptor beta chains from one sample, sequenced in a study of T cell responses to AZD1222 COVID-19 vaccine. Here immunoSEQ multiplex PCR was the method, and the copy in TCRdb shows in-frame clones only, minus some. In the table there are 100,000 to 150,000 clones, about 90% of which are singletons. Here the sequenced sample was peripheral blood, taken on day 0 of AZD1222 vaccination. These receptors were collected from an adult in good health. CDR3s include the opening cysteine and the closing phenylalanine or tryptophan. Each record gives: V gene, D gene, clone size, J gene, CDR3 DNA, CDR3 protein. A D gene is named only where the DNA matches it firmly. Rows give clone size only sometimes, using once, few, many, or a class for an expanded clone.

TRBV6-5	NA	NA	TRBJ1-6	TGTGCCAGCCGGGACGGGTATAATTCACCCCTCCACTTT	CASRDGYNSPLHF
TRBV5-6	NA	NA	TRBJ2-7	TGTGCCAGCAGCTTGGGGGGACACCGTTACGAGCAGTACTTC	CASSLGGHRYEQYF
TRBV6-2/TRBV6-3	NA	NA	TRBJ2-1	TGTGCCAGCAGTCACCCCGGGACCAGCGCCTCCGATGAGCAGTTCTTC	CASSHPGTSASDEQFF
TRBV29-1	NA	NA	TRBJ1-5	TGCAGCGTCCCCTCAGTGCGGTATAGCAATCAGCCCCAGCATTTT	CSVPSVRYSNQPQHF
TRBV6-2/TRBV6-3	TRBD2	NA	TRBJ2-2	TGTGCCAGCAGTTACCGGACTAGCGGGATCTCCGGGGAGCTGTTTTTT	CASSYRTSGISGELFF
TRBV29-1	NA	NA	TRBJ1-4	TGCAGCGCCTCAAAGGGGAACCCTAATGAAAAACTGTTTTTT	CSASKGNPNEKLFF
TRBV7-9	TRBD1	NA	TRBJ1-1	TGTGCCAGCAGCTCAGGGGACAGGGCGGACGACACTGAAGCTTTCTTT	CASSSGDRADDTEAFF
TRBV3-1/TRBV3-2	NA	NA	TRBJ2-1	TGTGCCAGCAGACCTCAGGGAATATACAATGAGCAGTTCTTC	CASRPQGIYNEQFF
TRBV6-2/TRBV6-3	NA	NA	TRBJ1-5	TGTGCCAGCAGCCTGGGGGGGGCATGGAATCAGCCCCAGCATTTT	CASSLGGAWNQPQHF
TRBV5-4	TRBD2	NA	TRBJ2-1	TGTGCCAGCAGCTTGGGGCAACTAGCGCACAATGAGCAGTTCTTC	CASSLGQLAHNEQFF
TRBV15	NA	NA	TRBJ2-3	TGTGCCACCAGCAGAGATAAACAGACCACGCAGTATTTT	CATSRDKQTTQYF
TRBV4-1	NA	NA	TRBJ1-1	TGCGCCAGCAGCCAAGATTTGGGGGGAGGGACTGAAGCTTTCTTT	CASSQDLGGGTEAFF
TRBV18	NA	NA	TRBJ2-7	TGTGCCAGCTCACCACTGGAGGGTGACGAGCAGTACTTC	CASSPLEGDEQYF
TRBV29-1	NA	NA	TRBJ2-5	TGCAGCGTTCAGGGGGAGGGAGCGGAGACCCAGTACTTC	CSVQGEGAETQYF
TRBV4-1	NA	NA	TRBJ2-7	TGCGCCAGCAGCCAACTCCCGGGACAACCCTACGAGCAGTACTTC	CASSQLPGQPYEQYF
TRBV9	NA	NA	TRBJ2-1	TGTGCCAGCAGCGAGGGGCCTGGCTCCTACAATGAGCAGTTCTTC	CASSEGPGSYNEQFF
TRBV7-2	TRBD1	NA	TRBJ2-7	TGTGCCAGCAGCCCCCCGACAGGGTTGAGTTACGAGCAGTACTTC	CASSPPTGLSYEQYF
TRBV27	TRBD1	NA	TRBJ2-1	TGTGCCAGCAGCCCTGGGGGACAGGGGTATAGAAATGAGCAGTTCTTC	CASSPGGQGYRNEQFF
TRBV27	NA	NA	TRBJ1-1	TGTGCCAGCAGTCTAAAGATGAACACTGAAGCTTTCTTT	CASSLKMNTEAFF
TRBV19	NA	NA	TRBJ2-7	TGTGCCAGTAGTAAGGCAGTCTCCTACGAGCAGTACTTC	CASSKAVSYEQYF
TRBV3-1/TRBV3-2	TRBD1	NA	TRBJ1-1	TGTGCCAGCAGCCGAGCGACAGGGGCCACTGAAGCTTTCTTT	CASSRATGATEAFF
TRBV11-2	NA	NA	TRBJ1-5	TGTGCCAGCAGCAGGGATCGAGATCAGCCCCAGCATTTT	CASSRDRDQPQHF
TRBV5-1	NA	NA	TRBJ2-5	TGCGCCAGCAGCGGAGGGGGTATAACAGAGACCCAGTACTTC	CASSGGGITETQYF
TRBV7-8	NA	NA	TRBJ2-7	TGTGCCAGCAGCTTTCTCGCGCCCGAGCAGTACTTC	CASSFLAPEQYF
TRBV28	NA	NA	TRBJ1-1	TGTGCCAGCAGTACCCAGGGGTATCCTGAAGCTTTCTTT	CASSTQGYPEAFF
TRBV30	NA	NA	TRBJ1-6	TGTGCCTGGAGTGTACAACCCAGGAATTCACCCCTCCACTTT	CAWSVQPRNSPLHF
TRBV18	NA	once	TRBJ1-1	TGTGCCAGCTCACCTTCGGGGGAGAACACTGAAGCTTTCTTT	CASSPSGENTEAFF
TRBV6-2/TRBV6-3	NA	NA	TRBJ2-2	TGTGCCAGCAGTTACCGGAATCGACTGGGATTAAGCACCGGGGAGCTGTTTTTT	CASSYRNRLGLSTGELFF
TRBV5-1	NA	NA	TRBJ1-3	TGCGCCAGCAGCTTGACCGGGAACTCTGGAAACACCATATATTTT	CASSLTGNSGNTIYF
TRBV6-4	NA	NA	TRBJ2-6	TGTGCCAGCAGTGACTCACACTCTGGGGCCAACGTCCTGACTTTC	CASSDSHSGANVLTF
TRBV6-5	TRBD2	NA	TRBJ2-1	TGTGCCAGCGAAGCAACTAGCGGGAACTACAATGAGCAGTTCTTC	CASEATSGNYNEQFF
TRBV24-1	TRBD1	NA	TRBJ1-2	TGTGCCACCAGTGAGGGACAGGGGGTGAGCTATGGCTACACCTTC	CATSEGQGVSYGYTF
TRBV5-8	NA	NA	TRBJ2-7	TGTGCCAGCAGCGTACGTTTCTACGAGCAGTACTTC	CASSVRFYEQYF
TRBV5-4	TRBD1	NA	TRBJ2-7	TGTGCCAGCAGGACGACAGGGGGCGCCCCCGAGCAGTACTTC	CASRTTGGAPEQYF
TRBV5-1	NA	NA	TRBJ2-7	TGCGCCAGCAGCCCCGGGGCCTACGAGCAGTACTTC	CASSPGAYEQYF
TRBV2	NA	NA	TRBJ1-5	TGTGCCAGCAGTGTACAGGGTTACAATCAGCCCCAGCATTTT	CASSVQGYNQPQHF
TRBV21-1	NA	NA	TRBJ1-1	TGTGCCAGCAGCGACAGGGAGAACACTGAAGCTTTCTTT	CASSDRENTEAFF
TRBV11-2	NA	NA	TRBJ2-3	TGTGCCAGCAGCTTAGGCGGAGAAGTCCTACGCGATTTT	CASSLGGEVLRDF
TRBV28	NA	NA	TRBJ2-1	TGTGCCAGCACTACGACTCGAGTGTACAATGAGCAGTTCTTC	CASTTTRVYNEQFF
TRBV11-2	NA	few	TRBJ2-5	TGTGCCAGCAGCCCCGAGTTGGGGACCCAGTACTTC	CASSPELGTQYF
TRBV7-2	TRBD2	NA	TRBJ2-1	TGTGCCAGCAGCCTCCGGACTAGCGGAGGTTACAATGAGCAGTTCTTC	CASSLRTSGGYNEQFF
TRBV3-1/TRBV3-2	NA	once	TRBJ1-3	TGTGCCAGCAGCCAAGATGTGGGAGCAGGAAACACCATATATTTT	CASSQDVGAGNTIYF